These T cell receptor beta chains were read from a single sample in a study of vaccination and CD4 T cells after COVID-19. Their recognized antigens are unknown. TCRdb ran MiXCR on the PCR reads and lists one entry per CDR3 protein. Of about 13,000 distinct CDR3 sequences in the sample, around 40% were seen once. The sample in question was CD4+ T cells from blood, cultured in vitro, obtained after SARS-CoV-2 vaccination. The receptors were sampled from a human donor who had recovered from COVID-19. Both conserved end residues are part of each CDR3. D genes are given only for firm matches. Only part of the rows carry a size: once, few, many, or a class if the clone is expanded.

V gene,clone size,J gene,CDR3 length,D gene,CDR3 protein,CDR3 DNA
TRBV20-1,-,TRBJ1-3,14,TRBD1,CSVSQGGSGNTIYF,TGCAGTGTTTCACAGGGGGGCAGTGGAAACACCATATATTTT
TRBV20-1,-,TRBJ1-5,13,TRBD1,CSAPDRVDQPQHF,TGCAGTGCTCCTGACAGGGTAGATCAGCCCCAGCATTTT
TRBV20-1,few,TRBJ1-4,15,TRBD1,CSARDLRGRAEKLFF,TGCAGTGCTAGAGATCTCAGGGGGCGAGCTGAAAAACTGTTTTTT
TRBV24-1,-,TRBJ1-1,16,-,CATSDPPKGGDTEAFF,TGTGCCACCAGTGACCCACCAAAAGGGGGGGACACTGAAGCTTTCTTT
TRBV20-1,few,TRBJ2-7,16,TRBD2,CSARFLREADSYEQYF,TGCAGTGCTAGATTTTTACGGGAGGCGGATTCCTACGAGCAGTACTTC
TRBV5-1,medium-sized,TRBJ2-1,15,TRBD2,CASSLFLAENNEQFF,TGCGCCAGCAGCTTGTTCCTAGCGGAGAACAATGAGCAGTTCTTC
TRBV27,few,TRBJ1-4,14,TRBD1,CASSRTGQLEKLFF,TGTGCCAGCAGCCGGACAGGCCAACTTGAAAAACTGTTTTTT
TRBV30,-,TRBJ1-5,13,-,CASAPNGNQPQHF,TGTGCCTCCGCCCCGAATGGCAATCAGCCCCAGCATTTT
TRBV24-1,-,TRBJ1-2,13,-,CATSDPNNYGYTF,TGTGCCACCAGTGATCCCAACAACTATGGCTACACCTTC
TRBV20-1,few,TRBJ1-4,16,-,CSAYSFEQGPREKLFF,TGCAGTGCTTACTCCTTTGAACAGGGCCCGCGAGAAAAACTGTTTTTT
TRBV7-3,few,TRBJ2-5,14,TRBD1,CASSRTGFGETQYF,TGTGCCAGCAGCCGGACAGGGTTCGGAGAGACCCAGTACTTC
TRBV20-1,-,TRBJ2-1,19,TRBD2,CSPRGRVTSGRSTYNEQFF,TGCAGTCCAAGAGGGCGCGTGACTAGCGGGAGATCGACCTACAATGAGCAGTTCTTC
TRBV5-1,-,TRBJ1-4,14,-,CASSFSTANEKLFF,TGCGCCAGCAGCTTTTCAACGGCTAATGAAAAACTGTTTTTT
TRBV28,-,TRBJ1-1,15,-,CASQPNRLMNTEAFF,TGTGCCAGCCAACCGAACCGCCTAATGAACACTGAAGCTTTCTTT
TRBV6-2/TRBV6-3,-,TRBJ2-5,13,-,CASNEGEVETQYF,TGTGCCAGCAACGAGGGAGAGGTGGAGACCCAGTACTTC
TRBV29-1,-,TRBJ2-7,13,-,CSVGPGSRYEQYF,TGCAGCGTTGGGCCAGGGTCACGGTACGAGCAGTACTTC
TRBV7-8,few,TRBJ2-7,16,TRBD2,CASSPAAGGWSYEQYF,TGTGCCAGCAGCCCGGCGGCGGGGGGTTGGTCCTACGAGCAGTACTTC
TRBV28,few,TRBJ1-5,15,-,CASSLRQLNNQPQHF,TGTGCCAGCAGTTTAAGGCAGCTAAACAATCAGCCCCAGCATTTT
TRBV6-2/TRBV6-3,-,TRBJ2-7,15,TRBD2,CASSYRGTTPYEQYF,TGTGCCAGCAGTTACAGAGGGACTACCCCCTACGAGCAGTACTTC
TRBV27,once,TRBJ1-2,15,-,CASSLEGGGSYGYTF,TGTGCCAGCAGTTTAGAGGGGGGCGGTAGCTATGGCTACACCTTC
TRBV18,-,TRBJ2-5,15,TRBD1,CASSPDRRIKRTQYF,TGTGCCAGCTCTCCGGACAGGAGGATCAAGAGGACCCAGTACTTC
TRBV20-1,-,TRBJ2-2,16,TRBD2,CSARDLAGVSTGELFF,TGCAGTGCTAGAGATCTAGCGGGAGTTTCCACCGGGGAGCTGTTTTTT
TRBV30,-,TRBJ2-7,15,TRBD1,CACRRGQGQSYEQYF,TGTGCCTGTCGTAGGGGACAGGGCCAATCCTACGAGCAGTACTTC
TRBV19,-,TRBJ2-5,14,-,CASSMRQLWETQYF,TGTGCCAGTAGTATGCGACAGTTGTGGGAGACCCAGTACTTC
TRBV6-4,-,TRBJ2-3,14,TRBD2,CASSFSGSGDTQYF,TGTGCCAGCAGTTTTAGCGGGAGTGGAGATACGCAGTATTTT
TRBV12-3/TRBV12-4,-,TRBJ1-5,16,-,CASSPGSGGADQPQHF,TGTGCCAGCAGCCCCGGGTCCGGGGGGGCGGATCAGCCCCAGCATTTT
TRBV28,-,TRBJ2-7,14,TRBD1,CASSGTGAGYEQYF,TGTGCCAGCAGCGGGACAGGGGCGGGTTACGAGCAGTACTTC
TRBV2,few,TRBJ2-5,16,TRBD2,CASSKTSGTVQETQYF,TGTGCCAGCAGTAAAACTAGCGGGACAGTCCAAGAGACCCAGTACTTC
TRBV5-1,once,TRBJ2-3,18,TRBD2,CASSPGTSGRWGTDTQYF,TGCGCCAGCAGCCCCGGGACTAGCGGGAGATGGGGCACAGATACGCAGTATTTT
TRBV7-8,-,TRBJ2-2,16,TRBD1,CASSPSDRGDTGELFF,TGTGCCAGCAGCCCCTCGGACAGGGGCGACACCGGGGAGCTGTTTTTT
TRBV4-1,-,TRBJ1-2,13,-,CASSQESAYGYTF,TGCGCCAGCAGCCAAGAGTCAGCCTATGGCTACACCTTC
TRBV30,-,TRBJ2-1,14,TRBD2,CAWKGLAGYNEQFF,TGTGCCTGGAAGGGGCTAGCGGGATATAATGAGCAGTTCTTC
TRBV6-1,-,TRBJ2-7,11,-,CASPGGDEQYF,TGTGCCAGCCCCGGCGGGGACGAGCAGTACTTC
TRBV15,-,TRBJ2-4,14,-,CATSRARAGRIQYF,TGTGCCACCAGCAGAGCTCGGGCGGGGCGTATTCAGTACTTC
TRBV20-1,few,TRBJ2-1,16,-,CSATAAGAPSYNEQFF,TGCAGTGCGACGGCCGCTGGCGCCCCCTCCTACAATGAGCAGTTCTTC
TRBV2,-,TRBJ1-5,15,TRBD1,CASSPDRGGNQPQHF,TGTGCCAGCAGCCCGGACAGGGGAGGCAATCAGCCCCAGCATTTT
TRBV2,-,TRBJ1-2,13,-,CASSKDRFYGYTF,TGTGCCAGCAGCAAGGACAGATTCTATGGCTACACCTTC
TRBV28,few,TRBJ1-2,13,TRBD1,CASGGGLNYGYTF,TGTGCCAGTGGAGGGGGCCTCAACTATGGCTACACCTTC
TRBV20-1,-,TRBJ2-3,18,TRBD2,CSAPGLAGSPTDTDAQYF,TGCAGTGCCCCCGGACTAGCGGGCTCCCCAACAGACACAGATGCGCAGTATTTT
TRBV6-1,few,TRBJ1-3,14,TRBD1,CASTQGALGNTIYF,TGTGCCAGCACTCAGGGGGCGTTGGGAAACACCATATATTTT
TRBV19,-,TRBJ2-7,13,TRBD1,CASRRDRDYEQYF,TGTGCCAGTAGAAGGGACAGGGACTACGAGCAGTACTTC
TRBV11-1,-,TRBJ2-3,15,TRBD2,CASSFTSGGTDTQYF,TGTGCCAGCAGCTTCACTAGCGGGGGCACAGATACGCAGTATTTT